Listed below are T cell receptor beta chains from one sample, sequenced in a study of T cells after yellow fever vaccination. TCRdb ran MiXCR on the 5' RACE reads and lists one entry per CDR3 protein. The data hold about 350,000 distinct CDR3 sequences, with about 7.8% observed a single time. The sequences come from PBMCs, collected roughly 45 days after the first yellow fever vaccination. These receptor sequences come from a man in his late teens or twenties who received the YFV17D yellow fever vaccine. Both conserved end residues are part of each CDR3. Fields, in order: J gene, V gene, D gene, clone size, CDR3 protein, CDR3 DNA. A D gene is named only where the DNA matches it firmly. For some rows the clone size is stated as once, few or many, or as a class when expanded; others skip it.

j_call: TRBJ1-1
v_call: TRBV6-2/TRBV6-3
d_call: .
clone_size: .
cdr3_aa: CASSYSRPDPAEAFF
cdr3_nt: TGTGCCAGCAGTTACTCGCGTCCGGACCCCGCTGAAGCTTTCTTT

j_call: TRBJ2-1
v_call: TRBV15
d_call: .
clone_size: few
cdr3_aa: CATSLQRRGSFNEQFF
cdr3_nt: TGTGCCACCAGCCTCCAAAGACGGGGATCCTTTAATGAGCAGTTCTTC

j_call: TRBJ2-3
v_call: TRBV6-2/TRBV6-3
d_call: .
clone_size: .
cdr3_aa: CASTTTVRGDTQYF
cdr3_nt: TGTGCCAGCACCACCACGGTCAGGGGAGATACGCAGTATTTT

j_call: TRBJ2-1
v_call: TRBV5-1
d_call: TRBD1
clone_size: few
cdr3_aa: CASSVRQGDNEQFF
cdr3_nt: TGCGCCAGCAGCGTCCGACAGGGGGACAATGAGCAGTTCTTC

j_call: TRBJ2-3
v_call: TRBV18
d_call: .
clone_size: few
cdr3_aa: CASSPLQVSPDTQYF
cdr3_nt: TGTGCCAGCTCACCCCTCCAGGTGTCCCCAGATACGCAGTATTTT

j_call: TRBJ2-1
v_call: TRBV27
d_call: .
clone_size: .
cdr3_aa: CASSFVGGGNEQFF
cdr3_nt: TGTGCCAGCAGTTTTGTCGGGGGTGGCAATGAGCAGTTCTTC

j_call: TRBJ1-6
v_call: TRBV6-2/TRBV6-3
d_call: .
clone_size: .
cdr3_aa: CASRLGGFANSPLHF
cdr3_nt: TGTGCCAGCAGACTAGGGGGATTTGCGAATTCACCCCTCCACTTT

j_call: TRBJ1-4
v_call: TRBV23-1
d_call: .
clone_size: .
cdr3_aa: CASSQPTQYNEKLFF
cdr3_nt: TGCGCCAGCAGTCAACCCACCCAATACAATGAAAAACTGTTTTTT

j_call: TRBJ2-1
v_call: TRBV20-1
d_call: .
clone_size: many
cdr3_aa: CSARSGGQQFF
cdr3_nt: TGCAGTGCTAGAAGTGGGGGCCAGCAGTTCTTC

j_call: TRBJ2-1
v_call: TRBV4-1
d_call: TRBD1
clone_size: few
cdr3_aa: CASSHKTQGVQGAYNEQFF
cdr3_nt: TGCGCCAGCAGCCACAAAACGCAAGGCGTACAGGGGGCTTACAATGAGCAGTTCTTC